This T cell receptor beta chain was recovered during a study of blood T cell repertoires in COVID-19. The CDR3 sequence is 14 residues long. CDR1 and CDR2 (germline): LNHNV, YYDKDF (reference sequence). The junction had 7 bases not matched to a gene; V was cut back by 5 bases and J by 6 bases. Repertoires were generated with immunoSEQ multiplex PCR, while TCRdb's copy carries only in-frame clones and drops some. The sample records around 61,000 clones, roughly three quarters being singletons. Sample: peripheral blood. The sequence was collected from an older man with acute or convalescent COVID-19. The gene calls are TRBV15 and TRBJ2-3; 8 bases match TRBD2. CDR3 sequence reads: CATSAGLASDTQYF. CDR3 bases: TGTGCCACCAGCGCAGGACTAGCTTCCGATACGCAGTATTTT.